A selection of T cell receptor beta chains follows, all from one sample in a study of blood T cells in healthy people across ages. TCRdb independently ran MiXCR on the 5' RACE reads; one entry per CDR3 protein. The sample includes roughly 800,000 distinct CDR3 sequences, about 48% seen only once; the top ten take 41%. The material sequenced was blood. Source of these receptors: a man older than 75 in good health. CDR3s include the opening cysteine and the closing phenylalanine or tryptophan. A D gene is named only where the DNA matches it firmly. Size is stated for part of the rows, as once, few or many counts, or as a class when the clone is expanded.

j_call v_call d_call clone_size cdr3_nt cdr3_aa
TRBJ1-2 TRBV20-1 - - TGCAGTGCTAGAGAGGCCAAAAGGGTTGATGGCTACACCTTC CSAREAKRVDGYTF
TRBJ1-2 TRBV28 - few TGTGCCAGCAGTTTGGGGGGGTTAACTATCGGCGGCTACACCTTC CASSLGGLTIGGYTF
TRBJ1-2 TRBV28 - once TGTGCCAGCAGTTCGTTGGCAGGGGCAAGGGGCTACACCTTC CASSSLAGARGYTF
TRBJ2-7 TRBV4-1 - few TGCGCCAGCAGCCAAGATCTGAGGCAGACCTACGAGCAGTACTTC CASSQDLRQTYEQYF
TRBJ2-7 TRBV20-1 - - TGCAGTGCTAGAGACCCAGGGGGGAGCTCCTACGAGCAGTACTTC CSARDPGGSSYEQYF
TRBJ1-1 TRBV5-5 - - TGTGCCAGCAGCTTGGAGGGGGTTTGGGGTACTGAAGCTTTCTTT CASSLEGVWGTEAFF
TRBJ2-5 TRBV7-3 TRBD2 once TGTGCCAGCAGCCAGAAGACTAGCGGGAGGGGGGTAGAAGAGACCCAGTACTTC CASSQKTSGRGVEETQYF
TRBJ2-3 TRBV18 - - TGTGCCAGCTCACCAGCCGCGGGCACAGATACGCAGTATTTT CASSPAAGTDTQYF
TRBJ2-4 TRBV3-1 - few TGTGCCAGCAGCCGGGACGGACTCCCTCTTGCCAAAAACATTCAGTACTTC CASSRDGLPLAKNIQYF
TRBJ2-7 TRBV20-1 TRBD2 - TGCAGTGCCGAGACTAGCGGGAGTAACGAGCAGTACTTC CSAETSGSNEQYF
TRBJ2-7 TRBV10-2 TRBD1 few TGCGCCAGCAGGAGGGGGACAGGGGGCAGTTACGAGCAGTACTTC CASRRGTGGSYEQYF
TRBJ1-2 TRBV12-3/TRBV12-4 TRBD1 - TGTGCCAGCAGTTTGATGGAGGGGGCAGGCTACACCTTC CASSLMEGAGYTF
TRBJ2-5 TRBV20-1 TRBD2 - TGCAGTGCTCCGGGGGGACTAGCAGAAGGAGAGACCCAGTACTTC CSAPGGLAEGETQYF
TRBJ2-7 TRBV27 TRBD2 - TGTGCCAGCAGTCCCGTAAGTTCGACTAGCGGGCCCTTCGGAAAGCAGTACTTC CASSPVSSTSGPFGKQYF
TRBJ2-1 TRBV6-1 TRBD1 few TGTGCCTCTACTCCGGGACAGGGGCTATACAATGAGCAGTTCTTC CASTPGQGLYNEQFF
TRBJ2-5 TRBV6-2/TRBV6-3 - - TGTGCCAGCAGACCTGACAGGCTAGGGGCGGTGGAGACCCAGTACTTC CASRPDRLGAVETQYF
TRBJ2-7 TRBV20-1 - - TGCAGTGCTTGCCGGGACGGCGACTACGAGCAGTACTTC CSACRDGDYEQYF
TRBJ2-3 TRBV7-9 TRBD2 - TGTGCCAGCAGCCGCCTCGGCGGGGGTTACGCGTATTTT CASSRLGGGYAYF
TRBJ2-5 TRBV7-2 TRBD2 - TGTGCCAGCAGCACGTTCGGGGGGGAGGGGGAGACCCAGTACTTC CASSTFGGEGETQYF
TRBJ2-2 TRBV29-1 - - TGCAGCGTTGAAGGCAGGGTGGACACCGGGGAGCTGTTTTTT CSVEGRVDTGELFF
TRBJ1-1 TRBV6-6 TRBD1 once TGTGCCAGCAGCTACCTAGGACAGGGGGGGCCGGGGACTGAAGCTTTCTTT CASSYLGQGGPGTEAFF
TRBJ2-7 TRBV3-1 - few TGTGCCAGCAGCCGGACACTTTCCTACGAGCAGTACTTC CASSRTLSYEQYF
TRBJ2-5 TRBV7-2 - - TGTGCCAGCAGCTTAGGCTCAATCTCCGGGGACACCCAGTACTTC CASSLGSISGDTQYF
TRBJ2-1 TRBV18 - few TGTGCCAGCTCACCGGCGGAGGGGATGTCCTACAATGAGCAGTTCTTC CASSPAEGMSYNEQFF
TRBJ1-4 TRBV5-1 - few TGCGCCAGCAGCTTGGGGTACTTCGGAGAAAAACTGTTTTTT CASSLGYFGEKLFF
TRBJ1-2 TRBV20-1 TRBD1 - TGCAGTGCTACTAAGACAGGGGAGGCCTATGGCTACACCTTC CSATKTGEAYGYTF
TRBJ2-1 TRBV4-2 - - TGTGCCAGCGTAGGTGACCACAATGAGCAGTTCTTC CASVGDHNEQFF
TRBJ1-1 TRBV7-2 TRBD1 - TGTGCCAGCAGCTTAGGACAGGGTTCAGCTTTCTTT CASSLGQGSAFF
TRBJ2-1 TRBV7-2 TRBD2 - TGTGCCAGCAGCGCCCCTAGCGGTAGCTCCTACAATGAGCAGTTCTTC CASSAPSGSSYNEQFF
TRBJ2-3 TRBV6-5 TRBD1 - TGTGCCAGCAGCCGGAACAGGGGGCTGAGCACAGATACGCAGTATTTT CASSRNRGLSTDTQYF
TRBJ2-1 TRBV5-1 TRBD2 few TGCGCCAGCAGCTTGGAGCTAGCGGGAGTAGATGAGCAGTTCTTC CASSLELAGVDEQFF
TRBJ2-6 TRBV2 - - TGTGCCAGCAGAGGGGCCAACGTCCTGACTTTC CASRGANVLTF
TRBJ2-1 TRBV24-1 TRBD2 - TGTGCCACCAGTGACCGGACATCGGCGGGAGGGAGCAATGAGCAGTTCTTC CATSDRTSAGGSNEQFF
TRBJ1-2 TRBV6-5 TRBD1 - TGTGCCACCCACAGGGGGGATCGTGGCTACACCTTC CATHRGDRGYTF
TRBJ2-3 TRBV10-3 TRBD2 - TGTGCCATCAGGTCGAGCGGGGGCCACACAGATACGCAGTATTTT CAIRSSGGHTDTQYF
TRBJ2-1 TRBV27 TRBD2 - TGTGCCAGCAGTTTATTTAGCGGGGCTTACAATGAGCAGTTCTTC CASSLFSGAYNEQFF
TRBJ2-3 TRBV6-2/TRBV6-3 - - TGTGCCAGCAAGGCCCCTAATAGATACGCGTATTTT CASKAPNRYAYF
TRBJ2-3 TRBV9 TRBD2 - TGTGCCAGCAGCGTAGAGGGGCTAGCGGCCCCCACAGATACGCAGTATTTT CASSVEGLAAPTDTQYF
TRBJ2-3 TRBV7-2 - - TGTGCCAGCAGCCGGCGGCGGGGCGTCAACACAGATACGCAGTATTTT CASSRRRGVNTDTQYF
TRBJ2-7 TRBV9 - - TGTGCCGAACAGGAGCCAGGACAAAGTTACGAGCAGTACTTC CAEQEPGQSYEQYF
TRBJ1-2 TRBV5-6 - - TGTGCCAGCAGCTCCACGAGGCAGGGGAGAGGCTACACCTTC CASSSTRQGRGYTF
TRBJ1-2 TRBV6-6 - few TGTGCCAGCAGTTACCCGGGTAACTATGGCTACACCTTC CASSYPGNYGYTF
TRBJ1-1 TRBV5-1 TRBD1 - TGCGCCAGCAGCCCCCTCTCAGGGGCAGGGGGGAACACTGAAGCTTTCTTT CASSPLSGAGGNTEAFF
TRBJ1-5 TRBV20-1 TRBD1 - TGCAGTGCTACCCAAACCGGGACAGGGCCCCATCAGCCCCAGCATTTT CSATQTGTGPHQPQHF
TRBJ2-1 TRBV7-3 - - TGTGCCAGCAGCCGCGGGATCCACCCGGATGAGCAGTTCTTC CASSRGIHPDEQFF
TRBJ2-7 TRBV20-1 - - TGCAGTGCTAGGTGGCTAACGGGAGTTCCCTACGAGCAGTACTTC CSARWLTGVPYEQYF
TRBJ2-7 TRBV20-1 - - TGCAGTGCTAGAGATCCCGGGAATGTCTACGAGCAGTACTTC CSARDPGNVYEQYF
TRBJ2-7 TRBV2 TRBD2 - TGTGCCAGCATGGGGACTAGCGGGAGGCTCGAGCAGTACTTC CASMGTSGRLEQYF
TRBJ2-2 TRBV2 - - TGTGCCAGCAGGGCAGGAACGACCGGGGAGCTGTTTTTT CASRAGTTGELFF
TRBJ2-7 TRBV20-1 TRBD2 - TGCAGTGCTAAGTCAGGGACTAGCGGGAGGTACGAGCAGTACTTC CSAKSGTSGRYEQYF
TRBJ2-5 TRBV5-1 - - TGCGCCAGCAGCTCTCCTCTAGGGTTTGAGACCCAGTACTTC CASSSPLGFETQYF
TRBJ2-7 TRBV9 - - TGTGCCAGCAGCGTAGACCCAGGGAACTCCTACGAGCAGTACTTC CASSVDPGNSYEQYF
TRBJ2-7 TRBV4-1 TRBD1 - TGCGCCAGCAGCCAGTCGTGGACAGGGACCTACGAGCAGTACTTC CASSQSWTGTYEQYF